Each of the 28 T cell receptor beta chains below was sequenced from the same sample in a study of long-term antiretroviral therapy in people with HIV. The immunoSEQ assay was v3.0, run at survey level. Clones were read by immunoSEQ multiplex PCR, and TCRdb kept only the in-frame ones, dropping some. The sample lists 20,000 to 25,000 clones; roughly 78% were seen once. Sample: unsorted PBMCs, taken 4.1 years after starting antiretroviral therapy. These TCRs come from a middle-aged woman with HIV.

The gene calls are TRBV5-4 and TRBJ1-1; weak D call: TRBD1 (5 bases). V was shortened by 0 bases and J by 0 bases, with 9 bases between the two germline ends. In germline, CDR1 is SGHNT, CDR2 YYREEE (reference sequence). The CDR3 sequence is 15 residues long. Here the CDR3 DNA reads TGTGCCAGCAGCTTGGATTCAGGGCTGAACACTGAAGCTTTCTTT. This gives the protein CASSLDSGLNTEAFF.

The gene calls are TRBV18 and TRBJ2-1; the match to TRBD2 covers 14 bases. This CDR3 contains 17 residues. Germline V CDR1 and CDR2: KGHSH, LQKENI. Unmatched junction bases numbered 8, after V lost 3 bases and J lost 7 bases. CDR3 sequence (DNA): TGTGCCAGCTCACCGGGGACTAGCGGGAGACCAATAAATGAGCAGTTCTTC. Translated, it gives CASSPGTSGRPINEQFF.

The chain has TRBV7-2 and TRBJ2-3; D tentatively fits TRBD1 or TRBD2 (6 bases each). Germline lookup yields CDR1 SGHTA and CDR2 FQGNSA. The CDR3 spans 15 residues. The V end lost 2 bases, the J end lost 5 bases, and 14 bases lay between the germline ends. CDR3 DNA sequence: TGTGCCAGCAGCTTAAATTCGGGGGCTGGAGATACGCAGTATTTT. It specifies CASSLNSGAGDTQYF.

The chain employs TRBV27 and TRBJ1-3, with TRBD1 identical over 9 bases. The CDR3 contains 16 residues. V lost 0 bases, J lost 7 bases, and 7 bases stayed unmatched. CDR1 and CDR2 (germline): MNHEY, SMNVEV (reference sequence). The CDR3 region has the DNA TGTGCCAGCAGTTTATCGGGACAGGGTTCTTTTAACACCATATATTTT. It translates to CASSLSGQGSFNTIYF.

This clone was seen once. This rearrangement joins TRBV7-6 to TRBJ2-1; 8 bases line up with TRBD2. This CDR3 spans 14 amino acids. The V and J ends lost 6 bases and 8 bases, in that order; junction bases with no gene match: 9. The V gene's germline CDR1 is SGHVS and CDR2 FNYEAQ. CDR3 DNA sequence: TGTGCCAGCAGTGTTACAGCGGGAGTCGATGAGCAGTTCTTC. Translation gives CASSVTAGVDEQFF.

V and J are TRBV7-9 and TRBJ2-7; tentative D call: TRBD1 (5 bases). This CDR3 has 13 amino acids. Germline values: CDR1 SEHNR, CDR2 FQNEAQ (reference sequence). The V end lost 5 bases, the J end lost 4 bases, and 12 bases lay between the germline ends. The CDR3 spells CASSPGNLYEQYF. CDR3 DNA: TGTGCCAGCAGCCCAGGGAATCTTTACGAGCAGTACTTC.

CDR3 in amino acids: CASSLEVYGYTF. The CDR3 bases are TGTGCCAGCAGCTTGGAGGTATATGGCTACACCTTC. The chain uses TRBV5-4 and TRBJ1-2; D ambiguous. Deletions cut 0 bases from V and 5 bases from J, with 5 bases between. The CDR3 has 12 residues. Germline-derived CDR1 and CDR2 are SGHNT and YYREEE (reference sequence).

This clone was detected once. The V and J genes are TRBV14 and TRBJ2-2; possibly TRBD2 for D (5 bases). The CDR3 loop spans 19 amino acids. Germline-derived CDR1 and CDR2 are SGHDN and FVKESK. The V and J ends lost 4 bases and 0 bases respectively, with 21 bases between them. CDR3 sequence (DNA): TGTGCCAGCAGCCCCCCCCCAACTAGTACCCTTACGAACACCGGGGAGCTGTTTTTT. Translating it yields CASSPPPTSTLTNTGELFF.

The J gene is TRBJ1-1, the V gene TRBV5-6; D gene unclear. Trimming cost V 4 bases and J 5 bases, with 9 bases left between them. The germline V gene encodes CDR1 SGHDT and CDR2 YYEEEE. The length of the CDR3 is 12 residues. The CDR3 is CASSEGFTEAFF. CDR3 nucleotides: TGTGCCAGCAGCGAGGGTTTTACTGAAGCTTTCTTT. Looking up the rest from reference TRBV5-6 and TRBJ1-1 gives the full variable domain: DAGVTQSPTHLIKTRGQQVTLRCSPKSGHDTVSWYQQALGQGPQFIFQYYEEEERQRGNFPDRFSGHQFPNYSSELNVNALLLGDSALYLCASSEGFTEAFFGQGTRLTVV.

This clone has a handful of counts. This chain joins TRBV7-9 and TRBJ1-1; D is undetermined. Germline CDR1 reads SEHNR; CDR2 reads FQNEAQ (reference sequence). V lost 5 bases and J 1 base, leaving 5 bases between the germline ends. This CDR3 is built from 12 residues. Here the CDR3 reads CASSLKNTEAFF. In DNA, the CDR3 is TGTGCCAGCAGCCTTAAGAACACTGAAGCTTTCTTT.

In this sample, this clone turned up a few times. This sequence joins TRBV7-9 and TRBJ2-2; TRBD1 matches 9 bases. This CDR3 is 17 amino acids long. Losses at the gene ends were 5 bases for V and 4 bases for J; bases not matched to a gene: 11. Germline CDR1 is SEHNR and CDR2 is FQNEAQ (reference sequence). CDR3 in DNA: TGTGCCAGCAGCCAAATCGGACAGGGGTGGAGCACCGGGGAGCTGTTTTTT. This translates into CASSQIGQGWSTGELFF.

Written as DNA, the CDR3 is TGTGCCAGCAGCTTTGGAGGGGCCTACGAGCAGTACTTC. Translation: CASSFGGAYEQYF. This rearrangement joins TRBV5-6 to TRBJ2-7; weak D call: TRBD2 (6 bases). The CDR3 runs 13 residues. Trimming pared 2 bases from V and 2 bases from J, leaving 8 bases between. CDR1 and CDR2 from the germline V gene are SGHDT and YYEEEE.

The chain has TRBV19 and TRBJ2-1, with TRBD1 identical over 11 bases. Unmatched junction bases numbered 5, after V lost 3 bases and J lost 7 bases. CDR3 length: 15 residues. CDR1 and CDR2 from the germline V gene are LNHDA and SQIVND (reference sequence). Written as DNA, the CDR3 is TGTGCCAGTAGTATCGGACAGGGGGCCTTGAATGAGCAGTTCTTC. It codes for CASSIGQGALNEQFF.

The V gene is TRBV21-1, the J gene TRBJ2-6; the DNA was not used to check the table's D call, TRBD2. TRBV21-1 is an annotated pseudogene. The CDR3 is 17 amino acids. CDR3 in amino acids: CASRPLRRGSGANVLTF. The CDR3 DNA reads TGTGCCAGCAGGCCACTGCGGCGGGGCTCTGGGGCCAACGTCCTGACTTTC.

V is TRBV6-6 and J is TRBJ2-5; the match to TRBD1 covers 9 bases. This CDR3 spans 14 amino acids. Germline V CDR1 and CDR2: MNHNY, SVGAGI (reference sequence). V trimming: 4 bases; J trimming: 4 bases; junction bases outside the gene matches: 4. CDR3 region: CASSFTGGAETQYF. CDR3 nucleotides: TGTGCCAGCAGTTTTACAGGGGGCGCAGAGACCCAGTACTTC.

This clone showed up just a few times. This sequence joins TRBV7-9 and TRBJ2-7; D unresolved. V was trimmed by 3 bases and J by 6 bases, leaving 6 bases between them. CDR3 length: 11 amino acids. Germline CDR1 and CDR2: SEHNR and FQNEAQ (reference sequence). The CDR3 region is CASSFNSEQYF. DNA of the CDR3: TGTGCCAGCAGCTTTAATAGCGAGCAGTACTTC.

The gene calls are TRBV27 and TRBJ2-3; 13 bases are shared with TRBD2. The CDR3 has 15 residues. The trim removed 6 bases at V and 4 bases at J, leaving 4 bases unmatched. CDR1 and CDR2 (germline): MNHEY, SMNVEV (reference sequence). The CDR3 region has the DNA TGTGCCAGCAGCGGACTAGCGGGAGCCGCAGATACGCAGTATTTT. It yields the protein CASSGLAGAADTQYF.

The rearrangement links TRBV30 to TRBJ1-4; D unresolved. The V gene's germline CDR1 is GTSNPN and CDR2 SVGIG (reference sequence). Trimming took 3 bases from V and 8 from J, leaving 13 bases between them. The CDR3 is 13 amino acids. CDR3 loop: CAWRRKVEEKLFF. CDR3 DNA: TGTGCCTGGAGAAGAAAAGTGGAGGAAAAACTGTTTTTT. Variable domain in full (rest from reference TRBV30 and TRBJ1-4): SQTIHQWPATLVQPVGSPLSLECTVEGTSNPNLYWYRQAAGRGLQLLFYSVGIGQISSEVPQNLSASRPQDRQFILSSKKLLLSDSGFYLCAWRRKVEEKLFFGSGTQLSVL.

J is TRBJ2-7 and V is TRBV7-9; D might be TRBD1 (6 bases). V was trimmed by 3 bases and J by 1 base, leaving 10 bases between them. Germline CDR1 reads SEHNR; CDR2 reads FQNEAQ (reference sequence). The CDR3 covers 14 residues. In DNA, the CDR3 is TGTGCCAGCAGCTTTTCAACAGGGTCCTACGAGCAGTACTTC. This gives the protein CASSFSTGSYEQYF.

The gene calls are TRBV18 and TRBJ1-1; D is unresolved. V was shortened by 3 bases and J by 4 bases, with 12 bases between the two germline ends. This CDR3 contains 14 residues. Germline CDR1 KGHSH, CDR2 LQKENI. CDR3 bases: TGTGCCAGCTCACCGAGGTCTATGGGCACTGAAGCTTTCTTT. This sequence encodes CASSPRSMGTEAFF.

The chain carries TRBV7-9 and TRBJ1-2, with no clear D. This CDR3 region has 13 residues. Per germline, CDR1 SEHNR and CDR2 FQNEAQ (reference sequence). V lost 3 bases, J lost 0 bases, and 5 bases lay in between. The DNA of the CDR3 is TGTGCCAGCAGCTTGGGAGCTAACTATGGCTACACCTTC. Its translation is CASSLGANYGYTF.

The gene calls are TRBV13 and TRBJ1-1; TRBD1 agrees at 9 bases. CDR1 and CDR2 (germline): PRHDT, FYEKMQ (reference sequence). The CDR3 length is 15 residues. V trimming: 3 bases; J trimming: 11 bases; junction bases outside the gene matches: 13. Here the CDR3 reads CASSLGQGKSPLAFF. Here the CDR3 DNA reads TGTGCCAGCAGCTTGGGACAGGGAAAATCGCCGCTGGCTTTCTTT.

V usage is TRBV5-1 and J usage is TRBJ1-2, with D tentatively TRBD1 (6 bases). There are 14 residues in the CDR3. V dropped 5 bases and J dropped 2 bases, with 13 bases sitting between them. The germline V gene has CDR1 SGHRS and CDR2 YFSETQ. CDR3 in amino acids: CASSYGGRNYGYTF. The DNA for the CDR3 is TGCGCCAGCAGTTACGGGGGCCGGAACTATGGCTACACCTTC.

This chain uses TRBV2 with TRBJ1-1; D perhaps matches TRBD1 (5 bases). Trimming shortened V by 5 bases and J by 5 bases, and 18 bases separated the two germline ends. The CDR3 has 15 residues. Germline V gene data show CDR1 as SNHLY and CDR2 as FYNNEI. The CDR3: CASSRKTLGGTEAFF. The CDR3 nucleotides are TGTGCCAGCAGTAGGAAAACTTTGGGGGGGACTGAAGCTTTCTTT.

The chain links TRBV10-3 to TRBJ1-2, with TRBD1 matching over 12 bases. CDR1 and CDR2 (germline): ENHRY, SYGVKD. This CDR3 region has 13 residues. V lost 11 bases and J lost 6; bases outside the gene matches: 7. For the CDR3, the DNA is TGTGCCGCAGGGACAGGGGGCAGAGATGGCTACACCTTC. It yields the protein CAAGTGGRDGYTF.

The rearrangement uses TRBV30 and TRBJ1-1; D unclear. This CDR3 is built from 13 residues. The V end lost 1 base, the J end lost 1 base, and 7 bases lay between the germline ends. Germline V gives CDR1 GTSNPN, CDR2 SVGIG (reference sequence). The DNA for the CDR3 is TGTGCCTGGAGTGAAAGATGGAACACTGAAGCTTTCTTT. It encodes CAWSERWNTEAFF. Combining the CDR3 with reference TRBV30 and TRBJ1-1 gives the whole variable domain SQTIHQWPATLVQPVGSPLSLECTVEGTSNPNLYWYRQAAGRGLQLLFYSVGIGQISSEVPQNLSASRPQDRQFILSSKKLLLSDSGFYLCAWSERWNTEAFFGQGTRLTVV.

A single count supports this clone. The rearrangement uses TRBV2 and TRBJ1-5; D gene uncertain. Germline V gives CDR1 SNHLY, CDR2 FYNNEI. The CDR3 covers 15 residues. V was cut by 2 bases and J by 2 bases, with 10 bases left in between. The CDR3 nucleotides are TGTGCCAGCAGTGAACGGTGGAGGGGCAATCAGCCCCAGCATTTT. Translating gives CASSERWRGNQPQHF.

J is TRBJ2-7 and V is TRBV5-6, with 9 bases fitting TRBD1. V lost 4 bases to trimming and J lost 2 bases; unmatched junction nucleotides: 4. Germline V gene data show CDR1 as SGHDT and CDR2 as YYEEEE. The CDR3 contains 14 residues. This CDR3 reads CASSGQGITYEQYF. The CDR3 coding sequence is TGTGCCAGCAGCGGACAGGGGATCACCTACGAGCAGTACTTC.